The following is a TCR beta chain sequence with its context. This sample was included in a study of cytomegalovirus exposure and HLA in healthy donors. PCR was performed using 60 Vbeta and 13 Jbeta primers. TCRdb's table, derived via immunoSEQ multiplex PCR, lists solely in-frame clones and lacks some. The sample includes 100,000 to 150,000 clones, 75% to 90% seen only once; the top ten take 1%. Germline V lookup: CDR1 MNHNS, CDR2 SASEGT. The CDR3 spans 13 residues. V was cut by 2 bases and J by 0 bases, with 4 bases left in between. The sequence derives from a man between 40 and 49 years old in good health and CMV-seronegative. The sequencing input was PBMCs. This sequence joins TRBV6-1 and TRBJ1-1; no clear D gene. This chain's CDR3 is CASSESLNTEAFF. The CDR3 DNA is TGTGCCAGCAGTGAATCGTTGAACACTGAAGCTTTCTTT.